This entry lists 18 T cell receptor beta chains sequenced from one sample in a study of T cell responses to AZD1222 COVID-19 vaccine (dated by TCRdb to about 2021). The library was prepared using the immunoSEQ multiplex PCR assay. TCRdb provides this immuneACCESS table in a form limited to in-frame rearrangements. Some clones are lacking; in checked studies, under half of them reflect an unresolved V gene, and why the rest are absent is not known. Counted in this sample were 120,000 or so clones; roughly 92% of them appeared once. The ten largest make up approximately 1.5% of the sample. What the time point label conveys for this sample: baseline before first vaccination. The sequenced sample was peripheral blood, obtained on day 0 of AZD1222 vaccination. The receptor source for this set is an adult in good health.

In nucleotides, the CDR3 is TGTGCCAGCAGTCCCGGACTGATCGGCTACACCTTC. Its protein product is CASSPGLIGYTF. The chain has TRBV6-2 or TRBV6-3 and TRBJ1-2; D not resolved. The germline V gene has CDR1 MNHEY and CDR2 SVGEGT. The CDR3 is made up of 12 amino acids. V was clipped by 5 bases and J by 8 bases, with 12 bases between them.

The CDR3 region is CASSRIEGIGQPQHF. CDR3 coding DNA: TGTGCCAGCAGCCGTATAGAGGGGATTGGTCAGCCCCAGCATTTT. The genes are TRBV7-8 and TRBJ1-5; possible D gene TRBD1, 5 bases. CDR1 and CDR2 (germline): SGHVS, FQNEAQ. V lost 5 bases and J lost 6, with 17 bases in between. The CDR3 loop spans 15 amino acids.

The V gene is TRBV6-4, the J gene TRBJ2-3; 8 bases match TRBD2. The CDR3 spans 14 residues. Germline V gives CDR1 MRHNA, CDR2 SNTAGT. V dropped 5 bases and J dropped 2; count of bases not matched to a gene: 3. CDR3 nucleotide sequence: TGTGCCAGCAGTAGTAGCGGGAACACAGATACGCAGTATTTT. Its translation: CASSSSGNTDTQYF.

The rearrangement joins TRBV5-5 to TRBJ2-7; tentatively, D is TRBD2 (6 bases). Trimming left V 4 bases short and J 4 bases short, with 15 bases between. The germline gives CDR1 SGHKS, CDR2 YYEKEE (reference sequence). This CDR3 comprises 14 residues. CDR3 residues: CASSQNRGIYEQYF. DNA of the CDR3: TGTGCCAGCAGCCAAAACCGGGGGATATACGAGCAGTACTTC.

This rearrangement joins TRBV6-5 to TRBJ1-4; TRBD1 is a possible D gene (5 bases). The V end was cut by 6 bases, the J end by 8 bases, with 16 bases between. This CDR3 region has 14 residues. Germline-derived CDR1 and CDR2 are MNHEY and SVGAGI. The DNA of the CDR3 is TGTGCCAGCAGCACTGGGGGTACCTGGGAAAAACTGTTTTTT. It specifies CASSTGGTWEKLFF.

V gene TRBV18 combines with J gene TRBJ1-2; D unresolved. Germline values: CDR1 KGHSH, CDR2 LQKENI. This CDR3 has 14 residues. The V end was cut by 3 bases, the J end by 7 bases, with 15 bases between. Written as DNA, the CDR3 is TGTGCCAGCTCACCGGGCAGGTCGGGCCCTGGCTACACCTTC. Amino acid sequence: CASSPGRSGPGYTF.

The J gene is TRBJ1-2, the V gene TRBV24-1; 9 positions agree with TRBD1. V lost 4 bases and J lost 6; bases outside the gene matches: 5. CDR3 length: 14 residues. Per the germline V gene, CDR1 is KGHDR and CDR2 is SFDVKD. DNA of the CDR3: TGTGCCACCAGTGACGACAGGGGGATTCATGGCTACACCTTC. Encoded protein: CATSDDRGIHGYTF.

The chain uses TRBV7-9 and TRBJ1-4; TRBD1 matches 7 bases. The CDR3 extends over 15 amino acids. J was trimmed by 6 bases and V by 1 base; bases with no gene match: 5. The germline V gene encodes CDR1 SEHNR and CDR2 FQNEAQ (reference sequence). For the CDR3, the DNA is TGTGCCAGCAGCTTAGGGACAACAGGGGATGAAAAACTGTTTTTT. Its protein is CASSLGTTGDEKLFF.

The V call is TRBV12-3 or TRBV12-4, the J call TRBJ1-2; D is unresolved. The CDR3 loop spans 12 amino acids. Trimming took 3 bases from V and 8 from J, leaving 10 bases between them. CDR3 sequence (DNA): TGTGCCAGCAGTTTTGGAGGGCGGGGCTACACCTTC. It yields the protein CASSFGGRGYTF.

CDR3 DNA sequence: TGTGCCAGCAGCTTAGTGCTACGACTAGCGGGAGTTCATGAGCAGTTCTTC. Translation: CASSLVLRLAGVHEQFF. The chain links TRBV7-8 to TRBJ2-1; TRBD2 agrees at 12 bases. The CDR3 consists of 17 residues. The V gene's germline CDR1 is SGHVS and CDR2 FQNEAQ. V was clipped by 1 base and J by 8 bases; unmatched bases: 9.

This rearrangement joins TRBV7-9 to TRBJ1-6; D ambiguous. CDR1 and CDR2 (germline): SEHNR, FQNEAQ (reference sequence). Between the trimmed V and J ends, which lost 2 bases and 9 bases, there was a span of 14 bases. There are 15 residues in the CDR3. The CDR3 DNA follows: TGTGCCAGCAGCTTAAGAGCTCACGGCAGTTCACCCCTCCACTTT. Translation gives CASSLRAHGSSPLHF.

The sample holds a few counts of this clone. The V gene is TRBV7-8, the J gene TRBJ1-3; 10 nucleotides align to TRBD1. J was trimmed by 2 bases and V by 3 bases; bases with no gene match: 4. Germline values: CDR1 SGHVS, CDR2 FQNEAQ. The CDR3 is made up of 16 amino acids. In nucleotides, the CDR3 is TGTGCCAGCAGCTTTGGCGGGACAGGGGCTGGAAACACCATATATTTT. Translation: CASSFGGTGAGNTIYF.

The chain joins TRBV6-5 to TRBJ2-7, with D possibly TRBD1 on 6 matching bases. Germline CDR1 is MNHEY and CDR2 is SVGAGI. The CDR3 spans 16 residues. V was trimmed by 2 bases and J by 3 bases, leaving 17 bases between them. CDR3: CASSYPPGAPYYEQYF. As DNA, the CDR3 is TGTGCCAGCAGTTACCCACCAGGGGCCCCCTACTACGAGCAGTACTTC.

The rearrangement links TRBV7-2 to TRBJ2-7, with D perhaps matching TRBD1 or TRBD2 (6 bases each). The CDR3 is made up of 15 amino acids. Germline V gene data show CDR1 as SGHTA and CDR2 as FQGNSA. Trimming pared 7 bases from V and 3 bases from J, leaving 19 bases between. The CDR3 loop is CASTPSEGGNYEQYF. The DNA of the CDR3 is TGTGCCAGCACCCCCTCGGAGGGGGGTAACTACGAGCAGTACTTC. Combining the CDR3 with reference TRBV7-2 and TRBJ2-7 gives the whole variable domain GAGVSQSPSNKVTEKGKDVELRCDPISGHTALYWYRQSLGQGLEFLIYFQGNSAPDKSGLPSDRFSAERTGGSVSTLTIQRTQQEDSAVYLCASTPSEGGNYEQYFGPGTRLTVT.

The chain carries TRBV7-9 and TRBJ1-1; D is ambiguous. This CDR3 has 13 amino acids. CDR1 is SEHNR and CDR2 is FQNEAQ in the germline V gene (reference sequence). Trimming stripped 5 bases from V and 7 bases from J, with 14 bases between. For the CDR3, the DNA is TGTGCCAGCAGCGAACAATTATCCCTTGAAGCTTTCTTT. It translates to CASSEQLSLEAFF.

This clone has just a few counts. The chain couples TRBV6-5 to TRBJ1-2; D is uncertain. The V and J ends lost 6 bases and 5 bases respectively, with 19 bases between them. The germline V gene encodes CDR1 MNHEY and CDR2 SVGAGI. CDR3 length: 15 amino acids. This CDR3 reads CASRFGVGRLYGYTF. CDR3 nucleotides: TGTGCCAGCAGGTTCGGGGTTGGGAGACTATATGGCTACACCTTC.

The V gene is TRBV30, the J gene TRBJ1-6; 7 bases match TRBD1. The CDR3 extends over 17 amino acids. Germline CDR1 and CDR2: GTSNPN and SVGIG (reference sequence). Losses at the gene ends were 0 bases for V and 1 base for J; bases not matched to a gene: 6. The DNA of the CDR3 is TGTGCCTGGAGTGTCGGAGGGGGCGCTTCCTATAATTCACCCCTCCACTTT. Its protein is CAWSVGGGASYNSPLHF.

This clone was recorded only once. CDR3 loop: CASSLDLPGAGEKLFF. Written as DNA, the CDR3 is TGTGCCAGCAGCTTGGATCTACCAGGCGCCGGTGAAAAACTGTTTTTT. This chain uses TRBV7-8 with TRBJ1-4; D not resolved. The CDR3 is made up of 16 amino acids. Germline V gives CDR1 SGHVS, CDR2 FQNEAQ. V was cut by 3 bases and J by 7 bases, with 18 bases left in between.